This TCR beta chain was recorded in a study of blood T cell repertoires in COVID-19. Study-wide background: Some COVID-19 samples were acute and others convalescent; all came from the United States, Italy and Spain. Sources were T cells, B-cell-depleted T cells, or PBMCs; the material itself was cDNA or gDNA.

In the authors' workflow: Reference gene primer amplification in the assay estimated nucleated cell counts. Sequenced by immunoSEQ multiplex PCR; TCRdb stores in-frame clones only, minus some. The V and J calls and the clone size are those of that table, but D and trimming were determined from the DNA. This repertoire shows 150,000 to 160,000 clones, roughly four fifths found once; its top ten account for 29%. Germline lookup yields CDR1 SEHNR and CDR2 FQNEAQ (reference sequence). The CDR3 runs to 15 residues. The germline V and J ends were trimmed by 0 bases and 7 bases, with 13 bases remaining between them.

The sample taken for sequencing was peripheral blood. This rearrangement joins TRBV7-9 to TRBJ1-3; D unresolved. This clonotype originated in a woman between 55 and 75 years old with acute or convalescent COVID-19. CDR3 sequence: CASSLAGFNANTIYF. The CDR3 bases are TGTGCCAGCAGCTTAGCCGGGTTTAACGCGAACACCATATATTTT.